This TCR beta chain was retrieved from a study of shared clonotypes between healthy human individuals. Naive CD8 cells were CD45RO-negative, positively selected for CCR7, excluding terminally differentiated effector memory CD45RA+ cells. Between the trimmed V and J ends, which lost 4 bases and 3 bases, there was a span of 16 bases. The CDR3 length is 15 residues. The germline V gene encodes CDR1 MNHNS and CDR2 SASEGT. Only in-frame clones appear in the TCRdb table, and some are missing; sequencing was by immunoSEQ multiplex PCR. The sample carries around 1,900,000 clones, 90% to 95% recorded once. Input material: naive CD8+ T cells from PBMCs. The chain combines TRBV6-1 with TRBJ2-7; D tentatively fits TRBD1 or TRBD2 (5 bases each). The sequence came from a man between 18 and 29 years old in good health. Some clones in this sample may be carry-over from other donors' samples. This CDR3 is CASSVGTQKIYEQYF. The CDR3 DNA reads as TGTGCCAGCAGTGTGGGGACCCAGAAGATCTACGAGCAGTACTTC.